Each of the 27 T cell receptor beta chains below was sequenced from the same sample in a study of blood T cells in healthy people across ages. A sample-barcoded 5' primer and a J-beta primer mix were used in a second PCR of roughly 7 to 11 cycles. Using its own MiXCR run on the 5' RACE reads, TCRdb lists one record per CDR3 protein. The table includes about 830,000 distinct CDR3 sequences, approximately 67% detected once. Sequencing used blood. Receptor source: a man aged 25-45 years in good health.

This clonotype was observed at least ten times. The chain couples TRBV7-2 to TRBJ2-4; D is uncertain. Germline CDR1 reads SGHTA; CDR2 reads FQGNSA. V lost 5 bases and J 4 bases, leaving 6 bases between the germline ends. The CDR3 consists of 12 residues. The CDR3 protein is CASSPPKNIQYF. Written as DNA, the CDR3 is TGTGCCAGCAGCCCCCCAAAAAACATTCAGTACTTC.

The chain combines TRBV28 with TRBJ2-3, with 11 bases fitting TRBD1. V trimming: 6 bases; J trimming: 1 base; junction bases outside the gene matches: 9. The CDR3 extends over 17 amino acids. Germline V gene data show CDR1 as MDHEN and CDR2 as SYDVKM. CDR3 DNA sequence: TGTGCCAGCAGGGCCCGGACAGGGGGCCCAGGCACAGATACGCAGTATTTT. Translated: CASRARTGGPGTDTQYF.

CDR3 amino acids: CASSQDGNRMNEQYF. As DNA, the CDR3 is TGCGCCAGCAGCCAAGATGGGAACAGGATGAATGAGCAGTACTTC. The chain employs TRBV4-3 and TRBJ2-4, with D perhaps matching TRBD1 (5 bases). The germline gives CDR1 LGHNA, CDR2 YSLEER. This CDR3 is built from 15 residues. Trimming took 0 bases from V and 13 from J, leaving 19 bases between them.

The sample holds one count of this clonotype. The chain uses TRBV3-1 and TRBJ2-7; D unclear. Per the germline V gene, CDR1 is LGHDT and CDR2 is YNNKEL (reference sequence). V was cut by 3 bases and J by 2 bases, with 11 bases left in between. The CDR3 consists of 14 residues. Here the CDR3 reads CASSQERITYEQYF. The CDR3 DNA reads TGTGCCAGCAGCCAGGAAAGGATTACCTACGAGCAGTACTTC.

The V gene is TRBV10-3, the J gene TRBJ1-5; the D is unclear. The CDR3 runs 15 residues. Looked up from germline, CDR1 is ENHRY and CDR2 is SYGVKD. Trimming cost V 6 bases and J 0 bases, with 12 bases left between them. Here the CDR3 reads CAISPDGYSNQPQHF. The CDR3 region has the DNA TGTGCCATCAGCCCCGATGGGTATAGCAATCAGCCCCAGCATTTT.

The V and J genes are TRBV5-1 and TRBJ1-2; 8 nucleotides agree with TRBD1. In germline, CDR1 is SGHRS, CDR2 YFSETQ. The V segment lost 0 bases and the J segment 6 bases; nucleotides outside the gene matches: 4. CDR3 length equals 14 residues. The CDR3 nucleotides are TGCGCCAGCAGCTTGGGGGCACAGGGGGATGGCTACACCTTC. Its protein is CASSLGAQGDGYTF.

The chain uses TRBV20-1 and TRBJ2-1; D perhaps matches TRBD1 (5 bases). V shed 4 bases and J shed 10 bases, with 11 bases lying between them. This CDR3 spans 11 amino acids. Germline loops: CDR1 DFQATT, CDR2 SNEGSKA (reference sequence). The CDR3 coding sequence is TGCAGTGCTAATCCTCGGACAGAGCAGTTCTTC. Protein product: CSANPRTEQFF.

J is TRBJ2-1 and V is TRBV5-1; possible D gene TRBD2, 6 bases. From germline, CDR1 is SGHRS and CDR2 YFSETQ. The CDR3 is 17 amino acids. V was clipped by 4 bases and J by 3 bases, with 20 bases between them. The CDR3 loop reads CASSLQRDSVYYNEQFF. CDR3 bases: TGCGCCAGCAGCCTCCAACGGGACTCCGTATACTACAATGAGCAGTTCTTC. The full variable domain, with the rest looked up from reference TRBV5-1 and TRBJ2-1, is KAGVTQTPRYLIKTRGQQVTLSCSPISGHRSVSWYQQTPGQGLQFLFEYFSETQRNKGNFPGRFSGRQFSNSRSEMNVSTLELGDSALYLCASSLQRDSVYYNEQFFGPGTRLTVL.

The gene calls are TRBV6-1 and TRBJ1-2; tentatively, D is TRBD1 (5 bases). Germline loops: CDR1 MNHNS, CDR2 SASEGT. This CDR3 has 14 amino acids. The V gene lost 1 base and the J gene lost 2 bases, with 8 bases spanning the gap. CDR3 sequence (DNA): TGTGCCAGCAGTGAAGGTGACAGCAACTATGGCTACACCTTC. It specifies CASSEGDSNYGYTF.

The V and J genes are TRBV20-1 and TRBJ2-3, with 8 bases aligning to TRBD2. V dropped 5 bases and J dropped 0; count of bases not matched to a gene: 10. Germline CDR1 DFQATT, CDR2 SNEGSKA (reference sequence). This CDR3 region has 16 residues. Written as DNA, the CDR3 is TGCAGTGCTCCGGCCTATAGCGGGGCTAGCACAGATACGCAGTATTTT. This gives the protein CSAPAYSGASTDTQYF.

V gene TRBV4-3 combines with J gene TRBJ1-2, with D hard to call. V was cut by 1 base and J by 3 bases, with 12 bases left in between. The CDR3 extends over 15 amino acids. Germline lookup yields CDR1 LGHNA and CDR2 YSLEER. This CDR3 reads CASSQASSGDYGYTF. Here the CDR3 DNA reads TGCGCCAGCAGCCAAGCTTCCAGCGGGGACTATGGCTACACCTTC.

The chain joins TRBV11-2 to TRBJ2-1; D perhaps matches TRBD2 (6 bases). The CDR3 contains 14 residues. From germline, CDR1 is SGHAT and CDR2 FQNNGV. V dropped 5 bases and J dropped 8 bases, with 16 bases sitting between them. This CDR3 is CASSPEVGDYEQFF. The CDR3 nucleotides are TGTGCCAGCAGCCCTGAGGTAGGGGACTATGAGCAGTTCTTC.

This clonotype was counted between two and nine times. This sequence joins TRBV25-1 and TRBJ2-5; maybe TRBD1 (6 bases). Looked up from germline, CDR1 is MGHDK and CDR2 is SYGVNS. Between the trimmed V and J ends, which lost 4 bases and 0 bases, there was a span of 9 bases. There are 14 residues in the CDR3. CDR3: CASSATGYQETQYF. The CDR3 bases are TGTGCCAGCAGTGCTACAGGGTACCAAGAGACCCAGTACTTC.

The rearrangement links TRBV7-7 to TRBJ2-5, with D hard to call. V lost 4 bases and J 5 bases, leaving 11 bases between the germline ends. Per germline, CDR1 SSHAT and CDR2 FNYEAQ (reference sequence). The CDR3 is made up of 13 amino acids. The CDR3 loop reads CASSYKPGETQYF. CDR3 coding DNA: TGTGCCAGCAGCTACAAACCCGGGGAGACCCAGTACTTC.

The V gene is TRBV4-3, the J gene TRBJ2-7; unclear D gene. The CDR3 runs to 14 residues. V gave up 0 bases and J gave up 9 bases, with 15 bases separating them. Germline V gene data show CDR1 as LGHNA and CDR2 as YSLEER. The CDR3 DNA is TGCGCCAGCAGCCAAGATAGCCACGGTCGAGGGCAGTACTTC. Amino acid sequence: CASSQDSHGRGQYF.

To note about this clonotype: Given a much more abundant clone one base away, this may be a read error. The CDR3 region has the DNA TGTGCCAGCAGCTTTGGACAGGGGAGGGAGACCCAGTACTTC. This codes for CASSFGQGRETQYF. The genes are TRBV7-2 and TRBJ2-5; 9 bases map to TRBD1. This CDR3 is built from 14 residues. Trimming took 3 bases from V and 5 from J; bases not matched to a gene: 4. CDR1 and CDR2 from the germline V gene are SGHTA and FQGNSA.

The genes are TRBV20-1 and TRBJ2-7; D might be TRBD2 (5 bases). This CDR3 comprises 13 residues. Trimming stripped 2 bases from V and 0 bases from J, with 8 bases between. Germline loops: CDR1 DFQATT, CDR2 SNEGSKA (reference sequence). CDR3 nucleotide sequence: TGCAGTGCTAGAAGTGGGAGCTCCTACGAGCAGTACTTC. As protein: CSARSGSSYEQYF.

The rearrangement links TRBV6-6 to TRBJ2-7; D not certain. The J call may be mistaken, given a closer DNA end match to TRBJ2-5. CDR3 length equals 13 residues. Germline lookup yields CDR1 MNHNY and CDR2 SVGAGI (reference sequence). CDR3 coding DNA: TGTGCCAGCAGTGTGGATCCCTCAGAGACCCAGTACTTC. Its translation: CASSVDPSETQYF.

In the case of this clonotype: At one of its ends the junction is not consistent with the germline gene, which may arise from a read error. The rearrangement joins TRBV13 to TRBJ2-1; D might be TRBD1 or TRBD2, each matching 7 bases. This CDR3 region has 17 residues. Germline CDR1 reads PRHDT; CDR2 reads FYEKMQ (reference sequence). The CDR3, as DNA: TGTGCCAGCAGTCGTGAGGGAGGGGGCGGTCCCTACAATGAGCAGTTTTTC. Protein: CASSREGGGGPYNEQFF.

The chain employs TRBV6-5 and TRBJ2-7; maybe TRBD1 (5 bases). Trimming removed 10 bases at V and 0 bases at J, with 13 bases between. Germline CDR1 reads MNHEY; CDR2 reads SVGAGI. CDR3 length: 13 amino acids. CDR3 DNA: TGTGCCACCAGGACACTCTTCTCCTACGAGCAGTACTTC. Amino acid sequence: CATRTLFSYEQYF.

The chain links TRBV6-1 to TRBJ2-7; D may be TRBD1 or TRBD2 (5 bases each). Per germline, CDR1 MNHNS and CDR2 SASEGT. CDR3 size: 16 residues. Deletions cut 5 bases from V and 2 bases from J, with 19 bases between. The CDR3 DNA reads TGTGCCAGCAGTTCCCTCCGGGACCCAGGTCCCTACGAGCAGTACTTC. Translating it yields CASSSLRDPGPYEQYF.

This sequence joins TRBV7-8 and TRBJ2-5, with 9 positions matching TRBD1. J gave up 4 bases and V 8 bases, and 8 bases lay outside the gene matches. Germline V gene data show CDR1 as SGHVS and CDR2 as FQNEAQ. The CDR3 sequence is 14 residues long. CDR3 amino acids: CASFGDRVIETQYF. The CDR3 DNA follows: TGTGCCAGCTTTGGGGACAGGGTAATAGAGACCCAGTACTTC.

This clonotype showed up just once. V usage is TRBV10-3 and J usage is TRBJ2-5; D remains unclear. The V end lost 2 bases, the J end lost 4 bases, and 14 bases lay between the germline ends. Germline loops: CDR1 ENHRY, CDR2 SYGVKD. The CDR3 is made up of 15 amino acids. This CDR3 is CAISEGEPTPETQYF. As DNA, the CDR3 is TGTGCCATCAGTGAGGGGGAACCAACCCCAGAGACCCAGTACTTC.

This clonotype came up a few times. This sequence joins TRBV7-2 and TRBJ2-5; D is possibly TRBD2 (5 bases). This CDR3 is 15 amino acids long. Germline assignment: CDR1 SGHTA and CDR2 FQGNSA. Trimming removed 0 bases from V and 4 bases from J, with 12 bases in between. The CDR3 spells CASSLARIGGETQYF. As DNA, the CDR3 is TGTGCCAGCAGCTTAGCCAGAATCGGAGGAGAGACCCAGTACTTC. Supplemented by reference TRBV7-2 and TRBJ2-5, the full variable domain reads GAGVSQSPSNKVTEKGKDVELRCDPISGHTALYWYRQSLGQGLEFLIYFQGNSAPDKSGLPSDRFSAERTGGSVSTLTIQRTQQEDSAVYLCASSLARIGGETQYFGPGTRLLVL.

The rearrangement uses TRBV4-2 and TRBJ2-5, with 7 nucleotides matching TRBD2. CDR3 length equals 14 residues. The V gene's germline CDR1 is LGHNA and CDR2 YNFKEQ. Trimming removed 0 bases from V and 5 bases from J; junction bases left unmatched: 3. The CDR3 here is CASSQEGGMETQYF. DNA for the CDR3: TGTGCCAGCAGCCAAGAGGGGGGGATGGAGACCCAGTACTTC.

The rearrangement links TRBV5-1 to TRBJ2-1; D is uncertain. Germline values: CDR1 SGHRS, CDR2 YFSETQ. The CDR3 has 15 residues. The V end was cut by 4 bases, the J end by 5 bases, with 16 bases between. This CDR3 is CASSTIGSQDNEQFF. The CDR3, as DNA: TGCGCCAGCAGCACAATCGGGTCCCAGGACAATGAGCAGTTCTTC.

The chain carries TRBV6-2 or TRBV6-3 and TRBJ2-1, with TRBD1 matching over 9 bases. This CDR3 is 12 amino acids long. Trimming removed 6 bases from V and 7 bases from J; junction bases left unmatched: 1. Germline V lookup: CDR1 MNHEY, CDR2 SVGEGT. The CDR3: CASRGQGNEQFF. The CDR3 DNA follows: TGTGCCAGCAGGGGACAGGGTAATGAGCAGTTCTTC.